A single sample gave rise to the 5 T cell receptor beta chains below, sequenced in a study of Tregs in tolerant kidney transplant recipients. The assay was immunoSEQ multiplex PCR, and TCRdb's table has in-frame clones only and misses some. The top ten clones hold roughly 5% of a sample with 90,000 or so clones, around 94% of them seen once. Sequencing was performed on CD8+ T cells from blood. The receptor set was obtained from a human donor in good health.

This chain connects TRBV13 to TRBJ1-2; no clear D gene. The ends were cut back, 5 bases at V and 5 bases at J, with 9 bases in the middle. The CDR3 extends over 12 amino acids. CDR1 and CDR2 (germline): PRHDT, FYEKMQ (reference sequence). The CDR3 sequence is CASSLRIYGYTF. The CDR3, as DNA: TGTGCCAGCAGCCTCCGGATTTATGGCTACACCTTC.

A single count supports this clone. The V call is TRBV14, the J call TRBJ2-2; 9 positions match TRBD1. This CDR3 is built from 16 residues. The germline V gene has CDR1 SGHDN and CDR2 FVKESK. V was pared by 1 base and J by 4 bases, with 4 bases of the junction left unmatched. Written as DNA, the CDR3 is TGTGCCAGCAGCCAAGGTGGGACAGGGCCCACCGGGGAGCTGTTTTTT. Its protein product is CASSQGGTGPTGELFF.

V and J are TRBV27 and TRBJ2-7, with D perhaps given as TRBD1 or TRBD2 (5 bases each). The CDR3 has 13 amino acids. V lost 5 bases, J lost 0 bases, and 8 bases lay in between. Germline V gene sequence: CDR1 MNHEY, CDR2 SMNVEV (reference sequence). CDR3 DNA sequence: TGTGCCAGCAGTGAGGGGAGCTCCTACGAGCAGTACTTC. It encodes CASSEGSSYEQYF.

This clone appeared a single time. V gene TRBV9 combines with J gene TRBJ2-2; D gene uncertain. V shed 6 bases and J shed 2 bases, with 14 bases lying between them. The CDR3 runs 15 residues. In germline, CDR1 is SGDLS, CDR2 YYNGEE. The CDR3 spells CASTPRKSNTGELFF. In DNA, the CDR3 is TGTGCCAGCACCCCCCGGAAATCAAACACCGGGGAGCTGTTTTTT.

The chain has TRBV9 and TRBJ2-5; tentative D call: TRBD1 (6 bases). CDR3 length: 16 amino acids. V was shortened by 2 bases and J by 0 bases, with 14 bases between the two germline ends. The germline gives CDR1 SGDLS, CDR2 YYNGEE. CDR3 amino acids: CASSVNTQGYQETQYF. CDR3 in DNA: TGTGCCAGCAGCGTGAACACCCAGGGGTACCAAGAGACCCAGTACTTC.